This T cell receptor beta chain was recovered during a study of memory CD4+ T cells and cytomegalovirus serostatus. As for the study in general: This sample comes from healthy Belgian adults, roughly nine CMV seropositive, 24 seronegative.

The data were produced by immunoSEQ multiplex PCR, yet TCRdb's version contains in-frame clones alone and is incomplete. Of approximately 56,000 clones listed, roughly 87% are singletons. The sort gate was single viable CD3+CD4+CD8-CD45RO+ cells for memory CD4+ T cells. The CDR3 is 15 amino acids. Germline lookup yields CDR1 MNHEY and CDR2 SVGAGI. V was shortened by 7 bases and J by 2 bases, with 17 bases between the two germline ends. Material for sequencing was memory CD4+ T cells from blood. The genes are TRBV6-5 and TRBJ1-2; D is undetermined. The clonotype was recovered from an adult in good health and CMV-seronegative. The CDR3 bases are TGTGCCAGCACTAATCTCAGGCCCGCAAACTATGGCTACACCTTC. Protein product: CASTNLRPANYGYTF.